This T cell receptor beta chain was recorded in a study of immune characterization of retroperitoneal liposarcoma. V shed 6 bases and J 6 bases; nucleotides not matched to a gene: 7. The CDR3 extends over 14 amino acids. Using its own MiXCR run on the PCR reads, TCRdb lists one record per CDR3 protein. The sample holds roughly 8,400 distinct CDR3 sequences, almost 30% seen once. The sample comprised blood. This TCR was recovered from a male donor with retroperitoneal liposarcoma. This chain joins TRBV12-3 or TRBV12-4 and TRBJ2-2; 7 bases match TRBD1. CDR3 amino acids: CASSISTGAGELFF. The CDR3 DNA is TGTGCCAGCAGCATTAGTACAGGGGCCGGGGAGCTGTTTTTT.